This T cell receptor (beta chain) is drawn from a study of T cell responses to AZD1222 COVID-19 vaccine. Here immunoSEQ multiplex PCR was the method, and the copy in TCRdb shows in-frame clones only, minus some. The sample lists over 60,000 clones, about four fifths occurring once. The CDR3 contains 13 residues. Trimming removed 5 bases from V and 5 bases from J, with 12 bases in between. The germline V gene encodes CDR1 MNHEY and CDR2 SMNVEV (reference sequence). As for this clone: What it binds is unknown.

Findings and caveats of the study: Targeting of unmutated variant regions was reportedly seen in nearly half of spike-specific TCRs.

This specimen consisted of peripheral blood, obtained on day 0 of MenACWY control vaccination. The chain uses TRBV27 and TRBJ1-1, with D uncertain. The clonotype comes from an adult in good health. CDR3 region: CASSSTIWTEAFF. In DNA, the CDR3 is TGTGCCAGCAGTAGCACGATTTGGACTGAAGCTTTCTTT.